The 8 T cell receptor beta chains below were found in one sample sequenced in a study of chemoradiotherapy in HPV16-positive cancers. Generated by immunoSEQ multiplex PCR, the TCRdb table keeps only in-frame clones and is missing some. This table has fewer than 40,000 clones, roughly 78% appearing once. The source was blood, collected from a patient who underwent chemoradiotherapy. The receptors were sampled from a human donor with HPV-associated anogenital cancer.

The V and J genes are TRBV6-1 and TRBJ2-7; weak D call: TRBD2 (6 bases). The ends were cut back, 4 bases at V and 7 bases at J, with 20 bases in the middle. Germline CDR1 and CDR2: MNHNS and SASEGT. The CDR3 covers 15 residues. CDR3 in amino acids: CASSAWVREEGEQYF. DNA for the CDR3: TGTGCCAGCAGTGCTTGGGTGAGGGAGGAGGGAGAGCAGTACTTC.

This chain uses TRBV16 with TRBJ2-2; D not resolved. V lost 2 bases, J lost 2 bases, and 12 bases lay in between. From germline, CDR1 is KGHSY and CDR2 FQNENV. CDR3 size: 16 residues. CDR3 DNA: TGTGCCAGCAGCCAACTTGTCAACCCTAACACCGGGGAGCTGTTTTTT. Amino acid sequence: CASSQLVNPNTGELFF.

J is TRBJ1-5 and V is TRBV7-2; no definite D call. V was shortened by 8 bases and J by 3 bases, with 11 bases between the two germline ends. This CDR3 has 13 amino acids. The germline gives CDR1 SGHTA, CDR2 FQGNSA. In DNA, the CDR3 is TGTGCCAGCGCCCTCCTTGACAATCAGCCCCAGCATTTT. Its translation is CASALLDNQPQHF.

This chain uses TRBV19 with TRBJ1-3; no clear D. V dropped 5 bases and J dropped 4 bases, with 6 bases sitting between them. The CDR3 is 12 residues long. Germline loops: CDR1 LNHDA, CDR2 SQIVND (reference sequence). The CDR3 here is CASSVTGNTIYF. The CDR3 nucleotides are TGTGCCAGTAGTGTGACAGGAAACACCATATATTTT.

The genes are TRBV6-1 and TRBJ1-2; D is uncertain. The CDR3 sequence is 15 residues long. Trimming left V 3 bases short and J 3 bases short, with 14 bases between. From germline, CDR1 is MNHNS and CDR2 SASEGT. For the CDR3, the DNA is TGTGCCAGCAGTGAGATTTGGGTTCGGGACTATGGCTACACCTTC. Protein: CASSEIWVRDYGYTF.

Concerning this clone: The sample holds other DNA sequences that translate to the same CDR3. The chain recombines TRBV5-1 with TRBJ1-2; 7 bases are shared with TRBD1. The ends lost 0 bases at V and 7 bases at J; junction bases unmatched: 3. This CDR3 comprises 13 residues. The germline V gene encodes CDR1 SGHRS and CDR2 YFSETQ. Here the CDR3 DNA reads TGCGCCAGCAGCTTGGGACAGGGTGGTGGCTACACCTTC. This encodes CASSLGQGGGYTF.

DNA for the CDR3: TGCGCCAGCAGCACGGGGGCTAGCGGGGGAGCAGATACGCAGTATTTT. Translated, it gives CASSTGASGGADTQYF. The V gene is TRBV5-1, the J gene TRBJ2-3, with 10 nucleotides matching TRBD2. Trimming took 4 bases from V and 4 from J; bases not matched to a gene: 9. Germline-derived CDR1 and CDR2 are SGHRS and YFSETQ. The CDR3 totals 16 residues. The variable domain in full, with the rest retrieved from reference TRBV5-1 and TRBJ2-3, is KAGVTQTPRYLIKTRGQQVTLSCSPISGHRSVSWYQQTPGQGLQFLFEYFSETQRNKGNFPGRFSGRQFSNSRSEMNVSTLELGDSALYLCASSTGASGGADTQYFGPGTRLTVL.

This clone has more than one count but fewer than ten. The rearrangement joins TRBV9 to TRBJ2-1, with D unresolved. V was trimmed by 1 base and J by 7 bases, leaving 9 bases between them. Germline CDR1 is SGDLS and CDR2 is YYNGEE. This CDR3 comprises 13 residues. The CDR3 loop is CASSVRGGNEQFF. The CDR3 DNA is TGTGCCAGCAGCGTAAGAGGCGGTAATGAGCAGTTCTTC.